The rows below give T cell receptor beta chains drawn from one sample of a study of T cell repertoires in cytomegalovirus infection. TCRdb re-called the reads through MiXCR, storing one row per CDR3 protein. The sample records fewer than 350,000 distinct CDR3 sequences, over 7.5% being singletons. Sequencing was carried out using PBMCs. The origin of the receptors is a human donor in good health (CMV status not recorded). Some clones in this sample may be carry-over from other donors' samples. Each CDR3 is given with its conserved first and last residue. D genes are given only for firm matches. Rows give clone size only sometimes, using once, few, many, or a class for an expanded clone.

d_gene	j_gene	abundance	v_gene	CDR3nt	CDR3aa
-	TRBJ1-5	-	TRBV6-2/TRBV6-3	TGTGCCAGCAGTTCAAAGGGAAATTATCAGCCCCAGCATTTT	CASSSKGNYQPQHF
-	TRBJ2-5	few	TRBV23-1	TGCGCCAGCAGTCAATGGGAGAAGACCCAGTACTTC	CASSQWEKTQYF
-	TRBJ2-1	few	TRBV30	TGTGCCTGGAGCCGGACTAATGAGCAGTTCTTC	CAWSRTNEQFF
-	TRBJ2-1	-	TRBV30	TGTGCCTGGAGTCCCGCTAGCGTTTCCTACAATGAGCAGTTCTTC	CAWSPASVSYNEQFF
-	TRBJ2-4	few	TRBV4-3	TGCGCCAGCAGCCATCTCCCCGGGCAAGGAAACATTCAGTACTTC	CASSHLPGQGNIQYF
-	TRBJ2-1	few	TRBV5-4	TGTGCCAGCACCTCCGCGATGGGGGGTTTGAGTGAGCAGTTCTTC	CASTSAMGGLSEQFF
-	TRBJ2-5	few	TRBV7-9	TGTGCCAGCAGCTTAGACCTTGGGGCCAAGCAAGAGACCCAGTACTTC	CASSLDLGAKQETQYF
TRBD1	TRBJ1-5	-	TRBV27	TGTGCCAGCAGTAAAGGGACAGGGTGGGGCAATCAGCCCCAGCATTTT	CASSKGTGWGNQPQHF
-	TRBJ1-1	many	TRBV19	TGTGCCAGTAGTATGTATGGGAAACAGATCGGGAACACTGAAGCTTTCTTT	CASSMYGKQIGNTEAFF
TRBD2	TRBJ2-1	-	TRBV20-1	TGCAGTGCGAGACTAGCGGGGGGGACGGATGAGCAGTTCTTC	CSARLAGGTDEQFF
-	TRBJ2-1	many	TRBV7-2	TGTGCCAGCAGCTTAGCCAAGAACAATGAGCAGTTCTTC	CASSLAKNNEQFF
-	TRBJ2-1	many	TRBV11-2	TGTGCCATCGTACTCCAGGGAACCTACAATGAGCAGTTCTTC	CAIVLQGTYNEQFF
-	TRBJ1-5	-	TRBV6-1	TGTGCCAGCAGTGACAGCCGGCTTGGAACTCAGCCCCAGCATTTT	CASSDSRLGTQPQHF
TRBD2	TRBJ2-3	many	TRBV6-5	TGTGCCAGCAGTTACAGATCCCCCGGGGGGGCTAGCACAGATACGCAGTATTTT	CASSYRSPGGASTDTQYF
TRBD2	TRBJ2-1	-	TRBV7-3	TGTGCCAGCAGCTTGTCTAGCGGGAGTTTAAATGAGCAGTTCTTC	CASSLSSGSLNEQFF
-	TRBJ1-2	many	TRBV13	TGTGCCAGCAGCCTACAGAGGGCTTGGTATGGCTACACCTTC	CASSLQRAWYGYTF
-	TRBJ1-1	-	TRBV2	TGTGCCAGCAGTGCTTGGGGGACTGAAGCTATCTTT	CASSAWGTEAIF
-	TRBJ2-5	-	TRBV6-1	TGTGCCAGCAGTAACAGTGTAAGGGAGACCCAGTACTTC	CASSNSVRETQYF
-	TRBJ1-3	-	TRBV12-3/TRBV12-4	TGTGCCAGCAGTTTAGTAGGGGGAACTAGAAACACCATATATTTT	CASSLVGGTRNTIYF
TRBD2	TRBJ2-3	-	TRBV2	TGTGCCAGCTCTAGCGGGGGCGCCAGCACAGATACGCAGTATTTT	CASSSGGASTDTQYF
-	TRBJ2-3	-	TRBV20-1	TGCAGTGCTCCCCGGGACTCAAATTCTTATACGCAGTATTTT	CSAPRDSNSYTQYF
-	TRBJ1-5	many	TRBV28	TGTGCCAGCAGTTTGCGGGGGGGAGTTCAGCCCCAGCATTTT	CASSLRGGVQPQHF
-	TRBJ2-7	-	TRBV6-2/TRBV6-3	TGTGCCAGCAGGTATTTGGAGGGCCGGAGGGAGCAGTACTTC	CASRYLEGRREQYF
-	TRBJ1-1	many	TRBV7-2	TGTGCCAGCAAGGCCCCGGGGTCGGGTGAAGCTTTCTTT	CASKAPGSGEAFF
-	TRBJ1-2	-	TRBV30	TGTGCCTGGAGTGTCGGGGGACGGGGCTACACCTTC	CAWSVGGRGYTF
TRBD2	TRBJ2-5	few	TRBV20-1	TGCAGTGCCTCGGGGGGAACGGGAGGGCGACGGGGAGAGACCCAGTACTTC	CSASGGTGGRRGETQYF
TRBD1	TRBJ1-2	once	TRBV12-3/TRBV12-4	TGTGCCAGCAGTTTCTACAGGGGGGAATATGGCTACACCTTC	CASSFYRGEYGYTF
TRBD1	TRBJ2-1	few	TRBV7-6	TGTGCCAGCAGCTTAGCACAGGGGTTTTCCTACAATGAGCAGTTCTTC	CASSLAQGFSYNEQFF
-	TRBJ2-7	-	TRBV20-1	TGCAGTGCTAGACCCCCTAGTGAGCTTAGGTTCTACGAGCAGTACTTC	CSARPPSELRFYEQYF
-	TRBJ2-1	many	TRBV7-2	TGTGCCAGCAGCTCGGGTTTGAGGGCTGAGCAGTTCTTC	CASSSGLRAEQFF
-	TRBJ2-6	many	TRBV10-3	TGTGCCATCAGAATGAACTCTGGGGCCAACGTCCTGACTTTC	CAIRMNSGANVLTF
-	TRBJ2-1	-	TRBV15	TGTGCCACCAGCAGAGCAAATGAGCAGTTCTTC	CATSRANEQFF
-	TRBJ2-5	-	TRBV7-2	TGTGCCAGCAACCACCGGAACGTCCTCGGGGAGACCCAGTACTTC	CASNHRNVLGETQYF
TRBD1	TRBJ2-1	few	TRBV12-3/TRBV12-4	TGTGCCAGCAGACGAGCCAGGACAGGGGCGAGGGATGAGCAGTTCTTC	CASRRARTGARDEQFF
-	TRBJ1-1	-	TRBV7-2	TGTGCCAGCAGCTTAAGACAGCTCATGAACACTGAAGCTTTCTTT	CASSLRQLMNTEAFF
-	TRBJ1-1	few	TRBV6-6	TGTGCCAGCAGTTACCCGCCGTCCCGGGGGTACACTGAAGCTTTCTTT	CASSYPPSRGYTEAFF
TRBD1	TRBJ1-1	-	TRBV6-8	TGTGCCAGCATCAAAAGGGGGCAAAACACTGAAGCTTTCTTT	CASIKRGQNTEAFF
-	TRBJ1-4	few	TRBV12-3/TRBV12-4	TGTGCCAGCAGTCCCGGGAGTCGGGAAAAACTGTTTTTT	CASSPGSREKLFF
-	TRBJ1-5	many	TRBV7-2	TGTGCCAGCAGTTATCCGGGAGGCAATCAGCCCCAGCATTTT	CASSYPGGNQPQHF
-	TRBJ2-1	many	TRBV7-9	TGTGCCAGCAGCTCTAGCGTGGGAAACAATGAGCAGTTCTTC	CASSSSVGNNEQFF
-	TRBJ1-6	-	TRBV25-1	TGTGCCAGCAGTGAAGGCGGGCATTCACCCCTCCACTTT	CASSEGGHSPLHF
-	TRBJ2-1	-	TRBV6-2/TRBV6-3	TGTGCCAGCAGTTTAGGACTACCCAATGAGCAGTTCTTC	CASSLGLPNEQFF
TRBD1	TRBJ1-3	many	TRBV28	TGTGCCAGCAGTTTCCTGGGACAGGTTTTCTCTGGAAACACCATATATTTT	CASSFLGQVFSGNTIYF
-	TRBJ2-1	-	TRBV6-1	TGTGCCAGCAGCGCCCTAGCAAATGAGCAGTTCTTC	CASSALANEQFF
-	TRBJ2-5	-	TRBV4-3	TGCGCCAGCAGCCAAGATCGCTGGGAAGAGACCCAGTACTTC	CASSQDRWEETQYF
TRBD1	TRBJ2-7	-	TRBV9	TGTGCCAGCAGTAGACAGGGGACTTCCTACGAGCAGTACTTC	CASSRQGTSYEQYF
-	TRBJ2-3	many	TRBV7-9	TGTGCCAGCAGCTTAGAAGGGGCTGGGGATACGCAGTATTTT	CASSLEGAGDTQYF
TRBD1	TRBJ1-2	many	TRBV7-2	TGTGCCAGCAGCCCCCCGGGACAGGCAAGGGGCTACACCTTC	CASSPPGQARGYTF
-	TRBJ2-3	-	TRBV19	TGTGCCAGTAGTATGGTATCCTCCCTGGCCACAGATACGCAGTATTTT	CASSMVSSLATDTQYF
-	TRBJ2-1	many	TRBV28	TGTGCCAGCAATCGGCAGAGCTACAATGAGCAGTTCTTC	CASNRQSYNEQFF
TRBD2	TRBJ2-1	-	TRBV25-1	TGTGCCAGCACCCTCGGGGGGTACCATGAGCAGTTCTTC	CASTLGGYHEQFF
-	TRBJ1-1	few	TRBV12-3/TRBV12-4	TGTGCCAGCACCAGGACTCAAGGTGGAGCTTTCTTT	CASTRTQGGAFF
-	TRBJ1-1	few	TRBV9	TGTGCCAGCAGCGTAGGAGGGCTGCAGACTGAAGCTTTCTTT	CASSVGGLQTEAFF
-	TRBJ2-1	few	TRBV7-8	TGTGCCAGCAGCTTAGGCGAGGTACACAATGAGCAGTTCTTC	CASSLGEVHNEQFF